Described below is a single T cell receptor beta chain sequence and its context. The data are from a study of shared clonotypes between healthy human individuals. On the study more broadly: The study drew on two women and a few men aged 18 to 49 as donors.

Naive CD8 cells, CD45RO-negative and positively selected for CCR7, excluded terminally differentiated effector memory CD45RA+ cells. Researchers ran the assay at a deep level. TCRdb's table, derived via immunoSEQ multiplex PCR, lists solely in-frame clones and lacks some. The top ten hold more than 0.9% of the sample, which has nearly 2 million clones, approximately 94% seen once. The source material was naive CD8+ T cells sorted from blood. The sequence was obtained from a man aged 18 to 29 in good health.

The CDR3 coding sequence is TGCGCCAGCAGTGACAACGGGGACGGCTACGAGCAGTACTTC. It is translated as CASSDNGDGYEQYF. V and J are TRBV10-1 and TRBJ2-7; D possibly matches TRBD1 or TRBD2 (5 bases each). The CDR3 has 14 amino acids. V was cut by 3 bases and J by 3 bases, with 12 bases left in between. Germline CDR1 is WNHNN and CDR2 is SYGVQD (reference sequence).